This T cell receptor beta chain stems from a study of blood T cells in healthy people across ages. As for the study in general: T cells yielded about one barcoded beta molecule per two cells through template switching. Findings and caveats of the study: Changes seen in expanded clonotypes were possibly confounded by donor CMV status left unknown. Estimated diversity that came from one million T cells was considered an underestimate. Per million T cells, TCR beta diversity dropped about linearly as age rose.

About this clonotype: The antigen is unknown.

For the second PCR, which ran for about 7 to 11 cycles, a sample-barcoded 5' primer and a J-beta primer mix were used. TCRdb ran MiXCR on the 5' RACE reads and lists one entry per CDR3 protein. This table holds 700,000 or so distinct CDR3 sequences, around a fifth found once. Germline CDR1 and CDR2: SEHNR and FQNEAQ (reference sequence). The CDR3 sequence is 13 residues long. Trimming cost V 5 bases and J 6 bases; bases outside gene matches: 2. The chain joins TRBV7-9 to TRBJ2-2, with 8 bases that match TRBD1. Sequencing was performed on blood. This receptor was taken from an older man in good health. CDR3 sequence (DNA): TGTGCCAGCAGCCCGGACAGGGCCGGGGAGCTGTTTTTT. Amino acid sequence: CASSPDRAGELFF.